This is a list of T cell receptor beta chains from one sample in a study of read filtering for tumor transcriptome and immune sequencing. TCRdb itself ran the reads through MiXCR, one entry per CDR3 protein. The profile shows around 40,000 distinct CDR3 sequences, roughly an eighth of them singletons. Material for sequencing was a population of CD138-negative cells sorted from bone marrow. These receptors originate from a donor over 35 with multiple myeloma. CDR3s include the opening cysteine and the closing phenylalanine or tryptophan.

j_call v_call cdr3_aa
TRBJ2-7 TRBV27 CASSFGQGYEQYF
TRBJ2-3 TRBV7-9 CASKGASTDTQYF
TRBJ2-6 TRBV18 CASSRLSGANALTF
TRBJ2-3 TRBV28 CASSLNGADTQYF
TRBJ2-1 TRBV29-1 CSATGLTGNEQFF
TRBJ1-4 TRBV29-1 CSVTWTAEKLFF
TRBJ1-1 TRBV10-3 CAIRGGVVGLVNTEAFF
TRBJ1-1 TRBV20-1 CLGMHLNTEAFF
TRBJ1-5 TRBV12-3/TRBV12-4 CASSFSSNQPQHF
TRBJ2-3 TRBV28 CASSFRAPGWDTQYF
TRBJ2-1 TRBV20-1 CSASPAGGTYNEQFF
TRBJ1-2 TRBV12-3/TRBV12-4 CASSLDGTGRYGYTF
TRBJ2-1 TRBV27 CASSLTGAPYNEQFF
TRBJ2-7 TRBV30 CAWTDRASYEQYF
TRBJ2-1 TRBV14 CASSQQLGLAGVNEQFF
TRBJ2-2 TRBV12-3/TRBV12-4 CASSLWGKDTGELFF
TRBJ1-2 TRBV12-3/TRBV12-4 CASSLMGADGYTF
TRBJ1-1 TRBV7-9 CASSLEAGNTEAFF
TRBJ2-7 TRBV2 CASSVGLRYEQYF
TRBJ2-1 TRBV20-1 CSARARTSGFGEQFF
TRBJ1-4 TRBV6-5 CASSYSTGGGEKLFF
TRBJ1-1 TRBV4-2 CASSQVGEPTEAFF
TRBJ2-3 TRBV21-1 CASSKGVTDEDTQYF
TRBJ2-1 TRBV29-1 CSALITGGGYNEQFF
TRBJ1-1 TRBV29-1 CSAIWPGHRVANTEAFF
TRBJ2-3 TRBV20-1 CSATPVTDTQYF
TRBJ1-5 TRBV23-1 CASHRGADQPQHF
TRBJ2-1 TRBV20-1 CSARGTQRFF
TRBJ2-5 TRBV29-1 CSVEATEQETQYF
TRBJ2-7 TRBV5-1 CASSLGARPPYEQYF
TRBJ1-5 TRBV2 CASSERELGQVGNQPQHF
TRBJ2-7 TRBV20-1 CSARWGYAGEQYF
TRBJ2-3 TRBV7-9 CASSLDRDADTQYF
TRBJ2-2 TRBV10-2 CASIGQISTGELFF
TRBJ1-1 TRBV3-1 CASSQVGEAFF
TRBJ1-1 TRBV4-1 CASSQDLGTTGTEAFF